This T cell receptor (beta chain) emerged from a study of early T cells in non-severe SARS-CoV-2 infection. This CDR3 spans 14 amino acids. Unique molecular identifiers tagged individual cDNA molecules. From the 5' RACE reads, TCRdb called clonotypes with MiXCR, one entry per CDR3 protein. The sample lists tens of thousands of distinct CDR3 sequences, 14% occurring once. This clonotype was found many times. The sequence came from an adult who was a healthcare worker with PCR-confirmed SARS-CoV-2 infection or an uninfected control (not recorded which). This chain links TRBV21-1 with TRBJ1-3. TRBV21-1 is listed as a pseudogene. The sequencing sample was made of whole blood. CDR3 nucleotide sequence: TGTGCCAGCCGAAAGCCTCACTCTGGAAACACCATATATTTT. Amino acid sequence: CASRKPHSGNTIYF.